The 28 T cell receptor beta chains listed next were all sequenced from one sample in a study of cytomegalovirus exposure and HLA in healthy donors. Researchers ran the PCR with 60 Vbeta and 13 Jbeta primers. TCRdb's table, derived via immunoSEQ multiplex PCR, lists solely in-frame clones and lacks some. This sample has approximately 120,000 clones; 73% occur once, and the top ten carry around 5%. The sequencing input was PBMCs. These receptors all come from a man between 60 and 70 years old in good health and CMV-seropositive.

The J gene is TRBJ1-4, the V gene TRBV19; D is ambiguous. CDR1 LNHDA and CDR2 SQIVND come from the germline V gene (reference sequence). This CDR3 spans 13 amino acids. Trimming cost V 7 bases and J 6 bases, with 12 bases left between them. Here the CDR3 reads CASTPGVYEKLFF. The CDR3 region has the DNA TGTGCCAGTACACCCGGGGTGTATGAAAAACTGTTTTTT.

This chain joins TRBV6-5 and TRBJ1-5, with 10 bases lining up with TRBD1. The CDR3 spans 15 residues. Germline assignment: CDR1 MNHEY and CDR2 SVGAGI. J lost 3 bases, V lost 6 bases, and 5 bases had no gene match. CDR3 nucleotide sequence: TGTGCCAGCAGAAGGGGGACAGGGGTCAATCAGCCCCAGCATTTT. This codes for CASRRGTGVNQPQHF.

This chain uses TRBV7-3 with TRBJ2-5; no clear D gene. V dropped 2 bases and J dropped 2 bases, with 6 bases sitting between them. This CDR3 spans 13 amino acids. Germline V lookup: CDR1 SGHTA, CDR2 FQGTGA. For the CDR3, the DNA is TGTGCCAGCAGCTTAGGGCATCAAGAGACCCAGTACTTC. Protein product: CASSLGHQETQYF.

The V call is TRBV6-1, the J call TRBJ2-7, with D possibly being TRBD1 (6 bases). The CDR3 has 15 amino acids. Trimming removed 6 bases from V and 2 bases from J, with 17 bases in between. In germline, CDR1 is MNHNS, CDR2 SASEGT. Written as DNA, the CDR3 is TGTGCCAGCAGCGGGATAAACAGGGCCCCCTACGAGCAGTACTTC. It translates to CASSGINRAPYEQYF.

The chain couples TRBV6-1 to TRBJ2-5; D is perhaps TRBD2 (5 bases). Germline V gene data show CDR1 as MNHNS and CDR2 as SASEGT. Trimming pared 5 bases from V and 5 bases from J, leaving 15 bases between. The CDR3 totals 14 residues. The CDR3 reads CASSRHTGGETQYF. As DNA, the CDR3 is TGTGCCAGCAGTAGACACACGGGCGGGGAGACCCAGTACTTC.

Points on this clone: The sample holds other DNA sequences that translate to the same CDR3. The rearrangement joins TRBV5-6 to TRBJ2-5; 10 bases map to TRBD1. CDR1 is SGHDT, CDR2 YYEEEE, per germline. V lost 4 bases and J lost 4; bases outside the gene matches: 4. The CDR3 spans 14 residues. The CDR3 reads CASSPRTGGETQYF. The DNA of the CDR3 is TGTGCCAGCAGCCCCCGGACAGGGGGAGAGACCCAGTACTTC.

The genes are TRBV6-5 and TRBJ2-2, with a weak D call TRBD1 (6 bases). CDR1 and CDR2 from the germline V gene are MNHEY and SVGAGI. The V end was cut by 6 bases, the J end by 5 bases, with 13 bases between. CDR3 length equals 14 residues. As DNA, the CDR3 is TGTGCCAGCAGCCCCCTTCAGGGGACCGGGGAGCTGTTTTTT. The encoded protein is CASSPLQGTGELFF.

The J gene is TRBJ2-5, the V gene TRBV6-6; D ambiguous. V gave up 4 bases and J gave up 0 bases, with 6 bases separating them. CDR3 length: 13 residues. CDR1 is MNHNY and CDR2 is SVGAGI in the germline V gene (reference sequence). CDR3 bases: TGTGCCAGCAGTTTCTCCTACCAAGAGACCCAGTACTTC. It yields the protein CASSFSYQETQYF.

The chain uses TRBV5-5 and TRBJ1-6, with D maybe TRBD1 (5 bases). The V gene's germline CDR1 is SGHKS and CDR2 YYEKEE (reference sequence). The V end lost 2 bases, the J end lost 7 bases, and 16 bases lay between the germline ends. The CDR3 sequence is 16 residues long. Here the CDR3 reads CASSLPPGRGNSPLHF. As DNA, the CDR3 is TGTGCCAGCAGCTTACCTCCCGGGAGGGGAAATTCACCCCTCCACTTT.

The chain uses TRBV6-5 and TRBJ1-1; 7 bases are a match to TRBD1. From germline, CDR1 is MNHEY and CDR2 SVGAGI. The CDR3 totals 13 residues. The J segment lost 4 bases and the V segment lost 2 bases, leaving 1 base of the junction unmatched. The CDR3 is CASSYQGVTEAFF. In nucleotides, the CDR3 is TGTGCCAGCAGTTACCAGGGGGTCACTGAAGCTTTCTTT.

V is TRBV29-1 and J is TRBJ2-1; 7 bases are shared with TRBD2. The CDR3 spans 13 residues. Germline V gene data show CDR1 as SQVTM and CDR2 as ANQGSEA. Here the CDR3 DNA reads TGCACCGCTAGCGCCCGCGGGGGCAATGAGCAGTTCTTC. Residues: CTASARGGNEQFF.

The rearrangement uses TRBV6-1 and TRBJ1-2, with TRBD1 identical over 7 bases. V lost 4 bases and J lost 7; bases outside the gene matches: 6. There are 13 residues in the CDR3. Germline-derived CDR1 and CDR2 are MNHNS and SASEGT. Here the CDR3 DNA reads TGTGCCAGCAGTGCCCCACAGGGGACTGGCTACACCTTC. Its translation: CASSAPQGTGYTF.

The chain uses TRBV6-1 and TRBJ2-7, with TRBD1 matching over 10 bases. Trimming removed 8 bases from V and 0 bases from J; junction bases left unmatched: 1. CDR1 is MNHNS, CDR2 SASEGT, per germline. The CDR3 contains 13 residues. This CDR3 is CASGDRGSYEQYF. The CDR3 region has the DNA TGTGCCAGCGGGGACAGGGGCTCCTACGAGCAGTACTTC.

The chain is built from TRBV4-1 and TRBJ2-5; 11 nucleotides match TRBD2. The V and J ends lost 0 bases and 5 bases, in that order; junction bases with no gene match: 5. Germline V CDR1 and CDR2: MGHRA, YSYEKL. There are 16 residues in the CDR3. CDR3 nucleotides: TGCGCCAGCAGCCAAGACCTAGCGGGGGGATGGGAGACCCAGTACTTC. Its translation is CASSQDLAGGWETQYF.

This sequence joins TRBV5-8 and TRBJ1-2; maybe TRBD1 (5 bases). There are 16 residues in the CDR3. CDR1 SGHTS and CDR2 YDEGEE come from the germline V gene. The V end lost 4 bases, the J end lost 1 base, and 17 bases lay between the germline ends. In nucleotides, the CDR3 is TGTGCCAGCAGCCCCGCGTGGGCAGGGCATAACTATGGCTACACCTTC. This gives the protein CASSPAWAGHNYGYTF.

The V gene is TRBV7-2, the J gene TRBJ1-1, with 9 positions matching TRBD1. The CDR3 is 15 residues long. CDR1 SGHTA and CDR2 FQGNSA come from the germline V gene. V lost 2 bases and J lost 0; bases outside the gene matches: 1. The DNA of the CDR3 is TGTGCCAGCAGCTTAACAGGGGGCTTGAACACTGAAGCTTTCTTT. Translated, it gives CASSLTGGLNTEAFF.

A few counts support this clone. This chain connects TRBV5-1 to TRBJ2-2, with 8 bases lining up with TRBD1. V dropped 4 bases and J dropped 1; count of bases not matched to a gene: 6. The CDR3 length is 16 residues. Germline V CDR1 and CDR2: SGHRS, YFSETQ. In nucleotides, the CDR3 is TGCGCCAGCAGCGTAACCGGGACAGGGAACACCGGGGAGCTGTTTTTT. This translates into CASSVTGTGNTGELFF. Filled out from reference TRBV5-1 and TRBJ2-2, the complete variable domain reads KAGVTQTPRYLIKTRGQQVTLSCSPISGHRSVSWYQQTPGQGLQFLFEYFSETQRNKGNFPGRFSGRQFSNSRSEMNVSTLELGDSALYLCASSVTGTGNTGELFFGEGSRLTVL.

V and J are TRBV29-1 and TRBJ1-5, with a weak D call TRBD1 (6 bases). The germline V gene encodes CDR1 SQVTM and CDR2 ANQGSEA. This CDR3 is 14 amino acids long. V lost 7 bases to trimming and J lost 7 bases, with 20 bases between them. CDR3 amino acids: CSGAKFRGWQPQHF. DNA for the CDR3: TGCAGCGGGGCAAAGTTCAGGGGCTGGCAGCCCCAGCATTTT.

V usage is TRBV28 and J usage is TRBJ2-7, with TRBD2 matching 8 bases. CDR3 size: 13 residues. After removal of 10 bases from V and 0 bases from J, the junction contained 5 bases not matched to a gene. Germline V gives CDR1 MDHEN, CDR2 SYDVKM. For the CDR3, the DNA is TGTGCCATCCAGCGGGGGCTCTCCTACGAGCAGTACTTC. It is translated as CAIQRGLSYEQYF.

The chain joins TRBV5-1 to TRBJ2-3; 11 positions agree with TRBD2. The CDR3 length is 16 residues. After removal of 4 bases from V and 5 bases from J, the junction contained 9 bases not matched to a gene. Germline values: CDR1 SGHRS, CDR2 YFSETQ. This chain's CDR3 is CASSLELAGVGDTQYF. CDR3 sequence (DNA): TGCGCCAGCAGCCTGGAACTAGCGGGGGTGGGAGATACGCAGTATTTT. The full variable domain, rest sourced from reference TRBV5-1 and TRBJ2-3, is KAGVTQTPRYLIKTRGQQVTLSCSPISGHRSVSWYQQTPGQGLQFLFEYFSETQRNKGNFPGRFSGRQFSNSRSEMNVSTLELGDSALYLCASSLELAGVGDTQYFGPGTRLTVL.

The chain uses TRBV11-2 and TRBJ2-3; 10 nucleotides align to TRBD1. Losses at the gene ends were 5 bases for V and 4 bases for J; bases not matched to a gene: 6. The CDR3 is 15 residues long. Germline V gives CDR1 SGHAT, CDR2 FQNNGV. The CDR3, as DNA: TGTGCCAGCAGCCATGGACAGGGGGGCCCAGATACGCAGTATTTT. Translating gives CASSHGQGGPDTQYF.

This rearrangement joins TRBV9 to TRBJ2-7; 11 bases map to TRBD2. J lost 1 base, V lost 4 bases, and 4 bases had no gene match. This CDR3 is 15 amino acids long. Germline CDR1 SGDLS, CDR2 YYNGEE. CDR3 sequence (DNA): TGTGCCAGCAGCCAGGGACTAGCGGATTCCTACGAGCAGTACTTC. Protein sequence: CASSQGLADSYEQYF.

This clone turned up a few times. The chain is built from TRBV11-2 and TRBJ1-6; 8 nucleotides line up with TRBD1. Per the germline V gene, CDR1 is SGHAT and CDR2 is FQNNGV. This CDR3 contains 18 residues. Trimming at V came to 1 base and at J to 7 bases, leaving 12 bases not matched to a gene. This chain's CDR3 is CASSLVLVGTGLNSPLHF. CDR3 DNA sequence: TGTGCCAGCAGCTTAGTTTTGGTAGGGACAGGTTTGAATTCACCCCTCCACTTT.

This clone was detected only once. The chain links TRBV10-2 to TRBJ2-5; 8 nucleotides line up with TRBD2. Looked up from germline, CDR1 is WSHSY and CDR2 is SAAADI. The CDR3 is 13 amino acids. J gave up 5 bases and V 3 bases, and 2 bases lay outside the gene matches. As DNA, the CDR3 is TGCGCCAGCAGTGAAGAGCGGGGGGAGACCCAGTACTTC. Translated: CASSEERGETQYF.

The chain couples TRBV19 to TRBJ2-5, with D unclear. The CDR3 has 14 amino acids. V was trimmed by 2 bases and J by 4 bases, leaving 11 bases between them. Germline loops: CDR1 LNHDA, CDR2 SQIVND (reference sequence). The CDR3 here is CASSISSGRETQYF. CDR3 nucleotide sequence: TGTGCCAGTAGTATATCGTCGGGTAGAGAGACCCAGTACTTC.

The V gene is TRBV30, the J gene TRBJ2-3; 8 positions match TRBD2. CDR3 size: 13 residues. With V trimmed by 8 bases and J by 0 bases, 4 bases remained unmatched. Per germline, CDR1 GTSNPN and CDR2 SVGIG (reference sequence). CDR3 DNA: TGTGCCAGTAGCGGGGCTAGCACAGATACGCAGTATTTT. Protein product: CASSGASTDTQYF.

The chain combines TRBV2 with TRBJ2-7; a possible D gene is TRBD2 (6 bases). V dropped 3 bases and J dropped 6 bases, with 12 bases sitting between them. CDR3 length equals 13 residues. Germline V gene data show CDR1 as SNHLY and CDR2 as FYNNEI. The CDR3 coding sequence is TGTGCCAGCAGTGATGGCCTCGGGGGCGAGCAGTACTTC. Translation gives CASSDGLGGEQYF.

The rearrangement joins TRBV9 to TRBJ1-1, with D unclear. There are 15 residues in the CDR3. CDR1 is SGDLS and CDR2 is YYNGEE in the germline V gene. The ends were cut back, 3 bases at V and 4 bases at J, with 16 bases in the middle. The CDR3 DNA reads TGTGCCAGCAGCGGTCGGAGCAGTGAAGCCACTGAAGCTTTCTTT. This encodes CASSGRSSEATEAFF.